This T cell receptor beta chain was recovered during a study of T-cell reconstitution after alpha-beta-depleted transplantation in children. Using unique molecular identifiers, the investigators prepared the TCRbeta library. A single record per CDR3 protein comes from TCRdb applying MiXCR to the PCR reads. The data contain over 400,000 distinct CDR3 sequences, about 45% of them singletons. This CDR3 contains 14 residues. Unmatched junction bases numbered 5, after V lost 4 bases and J lost 6 bases. Germline assignment: CDR1 MGHRA and CDR2 YSYEKL. The sequence derives from a girl aged 2 to 10 with aplastic anemia, due to receive a stem cell transplant. The chain carries TRBV4-1 and TRBJ2-4; 8 nucleotides match TRBD1. The sequenced sample was PBMCs, obtained before TCRalphabeta/CD19-depleted stem cell transplant. DNA of the CDR3: TGCGCCAGCAGCCCCGGACAGGGCAGAAACATTCAGTACTTC. It translates to CASSPGQGRNIQYF.